These 5 T cell receptor beta chains were all obtained from the same sample, sequenced in a study of vaccination and CD4 T cells after COVID-19. The treatment denotes: roughly ten-day PBMC culture with coronavirus spike peptide pools or control peptides (ViraFEST assay). The Oncomine TCR Beta short-read assay sequenced DNA from cultured CD4+ T cells. MiXCR was run by TCRdb on the PCR reads, yielding one entry per CDR3 protein. This sample carries 15,000 to 20,000 distinct CDR3 sequences, roughly three fifths of them seen once, and the ten largest clones take around 11%. These receptors have no identified antigens. Specimen: CD4+ T cells from blood, cultured in vitro. The receptors originated from a human donor who had recovered from COVID-19.

The V and J genes are TRBV2 and TRBJ1-1, with TRBD1 matching over 8 bases. Germline V gives CDR1 SNHLY, CDR2 FYNNEI. After removal of 6 bases from V and 5 bases from J, the junction contained 5 bases not matched to a gene. The CDR3 totals 13 residues. The CDR3 sequence: CASSGQGLTEAFF. CDR3 coding DNA: TGTGCCAGCAGCGGACAGGGCCTAACTGAAGCTTTCTTT.

The rearrangement uses TRBV6-2 or TRBV6-3 and TRBJ1-1, with 7 bases lining up with TRBD1. The ends lost 1 base at V and 6 bases at J; junction bases unmatched: 8. This CDR3 is built from 15 residues. Germline-derived CDR1 and CDR2 are MNHEY and SVGEGT. CDR3 nucleotides: TGTGCCAGCAGTTACTTAACCGACAGGGCGTCTGAAGCTTTCTTT. Translation: CASSYLTDRASEAFF.

This clonotype was detected once. This rearrangement joins TRBV19 to TRBJ1-1; TRBD1 matches 9 bases. The CDR3 is 15 amino acids. With 4 bases clipped from V and 6 bases from J, the junction kept 9 bases outside the gene matches. Germline assignment: CDR1 LNHDA and CDR2 SQIVND (reference sequence). The CDR3 DNA follows: TGTGCCAGTAGTACTCGACAGGGGGTAGGCTCTGAAGCTTTCTTT. Protein product: CASSTRQGVGSEAFF.

The table lists this clonotype with a few counts. The chain has TRBV7-9 and TRBJ2-2, with 8 positions matching TRBD1. The CDR3 length is 14 residues. The V gene end was trimmed by 5 bases and the J gene end by 3 bases; junction bases not matched to a gene: 2. Germline lookup yields CDR1 SEHNR and CDR2 FQNEAQ (reference sequence). In nucleotides, the CDR3 is TGTGCCAGCAGCCTACAGGGGGACACCGGGGAGCTGTTTTTT. It codes for CASSLQGDTGELFF.

The sample holds a few counts of this clonotype. The chain recombines TRBV6-1 with TRBJ2-3; D is possibly TRBD2 (6 bases). Germline lookup yields CDR1 MNHNS and CDR2 SASEGT. With 6 bases removed from V and 0 bases from J, the gap between germline ends came to 22 bases. The CDR3 contains 18 residues. The CDR3 sequence: CASRGGGISTDSTDTQYF. CDR3 nucleotide sequence: TGTGCCAGCAGGGGGGGTGGGATTAGTACGGATAGCACAGATACGCAGTATTTT.